A selection of T cell receptor beta chains follows, all from one sample in a study of response to subunit inactivated influenza vaccine. TCRdb independently ran MiXCR on the RT-PCR reads; one entry per CDR3 protein. The sample yields 290,000 or so distinct CDR3 sequences, roughly 22% seen once. Sequenced here: PBMCs from blood, sampled about 20 months after vaccination. These receptors came from a man between 50 and 69 years old who received an inactivated influenza vaccine. Each CDR3 is given with its conserved first and last residue. A D gene is named only where the DNA matches it firmly. Only part of the rows carry a size: once, few, many, or a class if the clone is expanded.

few,TRBV28,TRBJ1-5,-,TGTGCCAGCAGTGGATTCGGAGGGCCCCAGCATTTT,CASSGFGGPQHF
-,TRBV7-8,TRBJ1-2,-,TGTGCCAGCAGCTTAGGTGCAGGGCCCTATGGCTACACCTTC,CASSLGAGPYGYTF
-,TRBV29-1,TRBJ2-5,TRBD1,TGCAGCGTAAGGGGACAGGGGCTGCAGTACTTC,CSVRGQGLQYF
-,TRBV7-2,TRBJ2-6,-,TGTGCCAGCAGCCCTCAGGGAGGCCCCTCTGGGGCCAACGTCCTGACTTTC,CASSPQGGPSGANVLTF
-,TRBV7-9,TRBJ1-5,TRBD1,TGTGCCAGCAGTGTGACAGGGGCAAGTCAGCCCCAGCATTTT,CASSVTGASQPQHF
-,TRBV7-9,TRBJ2-1,-,TGTGCCAGCAGCCCGTGGGAAAACAATGAGCAGTTCTTC,CASSPWENNEQFF
-,TRBV7-6,TRBJ2-7,-,TGTGCCAGCAGCCGACGGACCAACTACGAGCAGTACTTC,CASSRRTNYEQYF
-,TRBV5-1,TRBJ1-2,TRBD1,TGCGCCAGCAGCTTGGTCGGGGAGGGGGCCTATGGCTACACCTTC,CASSLVGEGAYGYTF
few,TRBV18,TRBJ1-6,-,TGTGCCAGCTCGGCACAGGCCCAATCTGGGGATTCACCCCTCCACTTT,CASSAQAQSGDSPLHF
few,TRBV24-1,TRBJ1-2,-,TGTGCCACCCCTCCGTCTCGGGAAGATAACTATGGCTACACCTTC,CATPPSREDNYGYTF
-,TRBV6-5,TRBJ1-2,-,TGTGCCAGCAGTTACACCACGGATAACTATGGCTACACCTTC,CASSYTTDNYGYTF
many,TRBV7-9,TRBJ1-5,-,TGTGCCAGCAGCCCCGGGTGGGACAACGATCAGCCCCAGCATTTT,CASSPGWDNDQPQHF
-,TRBV20-1,TRBJ2-7,TRBD2,TGCAGTGCTAGACTAGCGGGAGCCTACGAGCAGTACTTC,CSARLAGAYEQYF
-,TRBV12-3/TRBV12-4,TRBJ1-1,-,TGTGCCAGCAGACCTGCAGGGTTCTGGAACACTGAAGCTTTCTTT,CASRPAGFWNTEAFF
-,TRBV19,TRBJ2-3,-,TGTGCCAGTACTGTGGGAGGCCCAGATACGCAGTATTTT,CASTVGGPDTQYF
few,TRBV21-1,TRBJ1-2,-,TGTGCCAGCAGGTTGCCTTCTACTCTCGGGGGCTACACCTTC,CASRLPSTLGGYTF
many,TRBV20-1,TRBJ2-1,TRBD1,TGCAGTGCACCCGCGAGGGGGCGGATTAATGAGCAGTTCTTC,CSAPARGRINEQFF
few,TRBV19,TRBJ1-5,-,TGTGCCAGTAGGTGGGACATTTATAGCAATCAGCCCCAGCATTTT,CASRWDIYSNQPQHF
-,TRBV4-3,TRBJ1-4,-,TGCGCCAGCAGCCAGGGGTTCCAGTCGACTAATAAAAAACTGTTTTTT,CASSQGFQSTNKKLFF
few,TRBV20-1,TRBJ2-7,-,TGCAGTGCTAGGGCACGGACAGCCCCATACGAGCAGTACTTC,CSARARTAPYEQYF
-,TRBV6-1,TRBJ1-1,-,TGTGCCAGCAGTGAATTGCTGGGGGGCAGAGGGAACACTGAAGCTTTCTTT,CASSELLGGRGNTEAFF
-,TRBV28,TRBJ2-2,-,TGTGCCAGCAGTTTTGTCTTAGGTCGATCGAACACCGGGGAGCTGTTTTTT,CASSFVLGRSNTGELFF
-,TRBV29-1,TRBJ2-1,-,TGCAGCGTTGGAAGCCGACGGGACCACCGTGTAGGATACAATGAGCAGTTCTTC,CSVGSRRDHRVGYNEQFF
many,TRBV20-1,TRBJ1-5,-,TGCAGTGCTAGAACACAGGGTCAGCCCCAGCATTTT,CSARTQGQPQHF
-,TRBV6-5,TRBJ2-1,TRBD1,TGTGCCAGCAGTTACTCGGCTGGTGGACAGGGGGCCCGAAATGAGCAGTTCTTC,CASSYSAGGQGARNEQFF
few,TRBV5-6,TRBJ1-2,-,TGTGCCAGCAGCTTGATCTCAGGGGAGGGCTACACCTTC,CASSLISGEGYTF
few,TRBV5-1,TRBJ1-1,-,TGCGCCAGCAGCCACGTACAGGGATTTAACACTGAAGCTTTCTTT,CASSHVQGFNTEAFF
few,TRBV6-5,TRBJ2-3,-,TGTGCCAGCAGTTACTCGCACGGGACAGATACGCAGTATTTT,CASSYSHGTDTQYF
-,TRBV20-1,TRBJ1-5,-,TGCAGTGCTAGAGTCCAACAGGGAAATCAGCCCCAGCATTTT,CSARVQQGNQPQHF
-,TRBV10-3,TRBJ2-1,TRBD2,TGTGCCATCAGTGAGTCCTCGTCCTTACTAGCGGGGAACAATGAGCAGTTCTTC,CAISESSSLLAGNNEQFF
-,TRBV7-2,TRBJ1-1,-,TGTGCCAGCAGCCACTCGGAACAGGGAAAAACTGAAGCTTTCTTT,CASSHSEQGKTEAFF
-,TRBV18,TRBJ2-5,-,TGTGCCAGCTCACCACAGGGGGGCCAAGAGACCCAGTACTTC,CASSPQGGQETQYF
-,TRBV7-9,TRBJ1-1,-,TGTGCCAGCAGCTTCTATGGCCGAGGGGACACTGAAGCTTTCTTT,CASSFYGRGDTEAFF
many,TRBV5-1,TRBJ2-2,-,TGCGCCAGCAGCCCGGGACGGATGGGGACCGGGGAGCTGTTTTTT,CASSPGRMGTGELFF
-,TRBV20-1,TRBJ2-1,TRBD2,TGCAGTGCTACCGGGACTAGCGGGAGGGCTGCCAATGAGCAGTTCTTC,CSATGTSGRAANEQFF
-,TRBV29-1,TRBJ2-2,TRBD2,TGCAGCGTCGAGACTAGCGGGACGAACACCGGGGAGCTGTTTTTT,CSVETSGTNTGELFF
-,TRBV5-4,TRBJ1-2,-,TGTGCCAGCAGCTTGGGGCACGGGGTGGACTATGGCTACACCTTC,CASSLGHGVDYGYTF
-,TRBV6-5,TRBJ2-7,-,TGTGCCAGCAGTTACGGGTTGGCAGGGGTCTACGAGCAGTACTTC,CASSYGLAGVYEQYF
-,TRBV29-1,TRBJ2-2,-,TGCAGCGTTTTTGCAGGGAATCGAGGCACCGGGGAGCTGTTTTTT,CSVFAGNRGTGELFF
few,TRBV20-1,TRBJ1-2,TRBD1,TGCAGTGCTAGAGATACGAGGGGGCCCTATGGCTACACCTTC,CSARDTRGPYGYTF
-,TRBV6-2/TRBV6-3,TRBJ1-6,TRBD1,TGTGCCAGCAGCCAGGGGACAGAAAATTCACCCCTCCACTTT,CASSQGTENSPLHF
-,TRBV4-3,TRBJ1-1,TRBD1,TGCGCCAGCAGCCAGGATAGGGACAGCTACACTGAAGCTTTCTTT,CASSQDRDSYTEAFF
-,TRBV20-1,TRBJ2-3,TRBD2,TGCAGTGCACAACCCGTAAGCGGGGGGCAACTGGGAGATACGCAGTATTTT,CSAQPVSGGQLGDTQYF
few,TRBV29-1,TRBJ1-5,-,TGCAGCGTACAACTGGGAAGCAATCAGCCCCAGCATTTT,CSVQLGSNQPQHF